This T cell receptor (beta chain) was found in a study of T cell responses to AZD1222 COVID-19 vaccine. Here immunoSEQ multiplex PCR was the method, and the copy in TCRdb shows in-frame clones only, minus some. The data show more than 85,000 clones, 85% to 90% seen once. This CDR3 has 13 residues. Germline CDR1 and CDR2: KGHSH and LQKENI. Trimming removed 2 bases from V and 7 bases from J; junction bases left unmatched: 4. The sample here was peripheral blood, taken 28 days after the second AZD1222 dose. This sequence originates from an adult who received the AZD1222 COVID-19 vaccine. V usage is TRBV18 and J usage is TRBJ2-7, with TRBD2 identical over 8 bases. CDR3 loop: CASSPGSSGEQYF. CDR3 nucleotides: TGTGCCAGCTCACCAGGATCTAGCGGGGAGCAGTACTTC.